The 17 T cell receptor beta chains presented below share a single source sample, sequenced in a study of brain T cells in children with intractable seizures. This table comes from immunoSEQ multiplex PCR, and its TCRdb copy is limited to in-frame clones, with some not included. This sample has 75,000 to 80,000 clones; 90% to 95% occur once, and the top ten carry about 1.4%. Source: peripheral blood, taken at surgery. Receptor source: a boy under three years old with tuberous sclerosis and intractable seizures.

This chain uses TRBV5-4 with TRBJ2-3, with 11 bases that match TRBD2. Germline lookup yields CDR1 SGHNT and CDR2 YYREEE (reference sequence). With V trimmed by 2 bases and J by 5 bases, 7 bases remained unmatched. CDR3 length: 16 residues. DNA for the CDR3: TGTGCCAGCAGCTTCCAACTAGCGGGAGCCGGAGATACGCAGTATTTT. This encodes CASSFQLAGAGDTQYF.

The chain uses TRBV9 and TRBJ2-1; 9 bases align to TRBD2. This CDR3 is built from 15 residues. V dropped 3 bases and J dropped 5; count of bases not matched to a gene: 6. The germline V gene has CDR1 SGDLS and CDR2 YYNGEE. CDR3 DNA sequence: TGTGCCAGCAGCGCGGGGGCTAGCGGGGACAATGAGCAGTTCTTC. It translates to CASSAGASGDNEQFF.

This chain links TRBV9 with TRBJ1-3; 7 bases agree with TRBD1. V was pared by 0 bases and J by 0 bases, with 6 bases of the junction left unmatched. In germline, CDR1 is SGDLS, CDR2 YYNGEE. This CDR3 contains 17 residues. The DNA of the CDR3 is TGTGCCAGCAGCGTAGGGGTTGGGACAGCCTCTGGAAACACCATATATTTT. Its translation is CASSVGVGTASGNTIYF.

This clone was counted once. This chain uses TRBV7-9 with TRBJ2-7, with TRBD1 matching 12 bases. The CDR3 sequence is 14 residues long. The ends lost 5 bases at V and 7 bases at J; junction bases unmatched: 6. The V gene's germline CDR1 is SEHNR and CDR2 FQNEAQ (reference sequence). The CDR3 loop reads CASSPGQGAEEQYF. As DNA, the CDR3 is TGTGCCAGCAGCCCGGGACAGGGGGCGGAGGAGCAGTACTTC. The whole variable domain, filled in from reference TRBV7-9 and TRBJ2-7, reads DTGVSQNPRHKITKRGQNVTFRCDPISEHNRLYWYRQTLGQGPEFLTYFQNEAQLEKSRLLSDRFSAERPKGSFSTLEIQRTEQGDSAMYLCASSPGQGAEEQYFGPGTRLTVT.

CDR3 protein: CASSYLAWGDTGELFF. For the CDR3, the DNA is TGTGCCAGCAGCTATCTAGCGTGGGGGGACACCGGGGAGCTGTTTTTT. J is TRBJ2-2 and V is TRBV5-5, with D possibly matching TRBD2 (6 bases). The CDR3 spans 16 residues. From germline, CDR1 is SGHKS and CDR2 YYEKEE (reference sequence). V was trimmed by 3 bases and J by 3 bases, leaving 15 bases between them. Using reference TRBV5-5 and TRBJ2-2 for the parts outside the CDR3, the full variable domain is DAGVTQSPTHLIKTRGQQVTLRCSPISGHKSVSWYQQVLGQGPQFIFQYYEKEERGRGNFPDRFSARQFPNYSSELNVNALLLGDSALYLCASSYLAWGDTGELFFGEGSRLTVL.

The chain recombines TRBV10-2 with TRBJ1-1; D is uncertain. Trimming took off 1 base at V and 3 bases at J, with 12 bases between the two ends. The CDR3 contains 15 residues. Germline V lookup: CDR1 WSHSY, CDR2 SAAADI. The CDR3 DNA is TGCGCCAGCAGTGAGTTTAGAGGTGTGTACACTGAAGCTTTCTTT. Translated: CASSEFRGVYTEAFF.

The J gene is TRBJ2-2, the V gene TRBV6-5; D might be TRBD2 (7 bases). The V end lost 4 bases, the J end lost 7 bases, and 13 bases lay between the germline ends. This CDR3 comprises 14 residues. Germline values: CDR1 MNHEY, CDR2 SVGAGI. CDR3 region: CASSLQGGHGELFF. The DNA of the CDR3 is TGTGCCAGCAGTTTACAGGGAGGGCACGGGGAGCTGTTTTTT.

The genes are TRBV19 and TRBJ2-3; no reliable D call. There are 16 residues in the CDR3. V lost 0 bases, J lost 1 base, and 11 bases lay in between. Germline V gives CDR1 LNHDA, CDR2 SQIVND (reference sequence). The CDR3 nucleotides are TGTGCCAGTAGTATAGAAGGCGGCAGAGGCACAGATACGCAGTATTTT. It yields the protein CASSIEGGRGTDTQYF.

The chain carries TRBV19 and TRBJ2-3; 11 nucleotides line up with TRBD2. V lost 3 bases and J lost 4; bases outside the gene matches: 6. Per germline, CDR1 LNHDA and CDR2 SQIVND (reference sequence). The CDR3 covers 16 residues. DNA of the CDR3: TGTGCCAGTAGTATTAGCGGGGGGGCCGTCCCAGATACGCAGTATTTT. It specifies CASSISGGAVPDTQYF.

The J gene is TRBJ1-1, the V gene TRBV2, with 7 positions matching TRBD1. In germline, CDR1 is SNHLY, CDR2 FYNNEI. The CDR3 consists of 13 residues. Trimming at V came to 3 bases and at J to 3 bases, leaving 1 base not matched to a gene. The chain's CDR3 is CASSEQGDTEAFF. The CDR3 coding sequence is TGTGCCAGCAGTGAGCAGGGGGACACTGAAGCTTTCTTT.

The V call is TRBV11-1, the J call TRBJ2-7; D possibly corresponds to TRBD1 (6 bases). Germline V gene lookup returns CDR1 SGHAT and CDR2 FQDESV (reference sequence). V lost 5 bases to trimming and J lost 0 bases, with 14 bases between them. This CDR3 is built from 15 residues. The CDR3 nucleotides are TGTGCCAGCAGCCTGACAGGCCACAGCTCCTACGAGCAGTACTTC. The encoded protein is CASSLTGHSSYEQYF.

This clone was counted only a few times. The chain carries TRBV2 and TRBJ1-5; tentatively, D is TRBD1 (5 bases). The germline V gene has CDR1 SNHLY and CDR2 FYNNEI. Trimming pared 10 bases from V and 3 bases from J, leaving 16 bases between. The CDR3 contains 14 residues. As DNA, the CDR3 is TGTGCCACCCGAGGGACCGAGGTCAATCAGCCCCAGCATTTT. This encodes CATRGTEVNQPQHF.

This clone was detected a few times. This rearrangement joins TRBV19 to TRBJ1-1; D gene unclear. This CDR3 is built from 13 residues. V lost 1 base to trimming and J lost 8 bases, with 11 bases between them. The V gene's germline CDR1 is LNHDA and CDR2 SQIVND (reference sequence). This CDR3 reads CASSIAPAREAFF. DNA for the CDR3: TGTGCCAGTAGTATAGCTCCGGCCAGAGAAGCTTTCTTT.

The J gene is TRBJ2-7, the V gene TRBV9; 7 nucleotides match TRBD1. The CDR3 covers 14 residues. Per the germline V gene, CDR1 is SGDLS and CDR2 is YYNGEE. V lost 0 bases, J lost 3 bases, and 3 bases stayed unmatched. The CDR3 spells CASSVGQGDYEQYF. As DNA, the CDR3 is TGTGCCAGCAGCGTAGGGCAGGGGGACTACGAGCAGTACTTC. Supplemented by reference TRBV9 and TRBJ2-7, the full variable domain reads DSGVTQTPKHLITATGQRVTLRCSPRSGDLSVYWYQQSLDQGLQFLIQYYNGEERAKGNILERFSAQQFPDLHSELNLSSLELGDSALYFCASSVGQGDYEQYFGPGTRLTVT.

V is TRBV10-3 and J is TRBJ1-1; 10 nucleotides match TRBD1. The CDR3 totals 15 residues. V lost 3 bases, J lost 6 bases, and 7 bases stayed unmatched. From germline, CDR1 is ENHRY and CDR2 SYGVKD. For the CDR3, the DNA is TGTGCCATCAGTGAACCGGGACAGGGGCTCTCTGAAGCTTTCTTT. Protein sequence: CAISEPGQGLSEAFF.

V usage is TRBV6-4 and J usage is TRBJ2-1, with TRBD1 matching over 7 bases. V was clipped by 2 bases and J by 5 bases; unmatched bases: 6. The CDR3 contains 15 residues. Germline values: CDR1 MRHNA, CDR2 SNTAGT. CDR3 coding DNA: TGTGCCAGCAGTGACAGTAGGACAGGAAACAATGAGCAGTTCTTC. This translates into CASSDSRTGNNEQFF.

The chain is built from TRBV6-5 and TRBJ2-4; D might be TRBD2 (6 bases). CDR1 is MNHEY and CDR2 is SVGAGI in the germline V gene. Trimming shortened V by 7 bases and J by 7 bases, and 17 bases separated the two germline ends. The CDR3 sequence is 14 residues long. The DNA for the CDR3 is TGTGCCAGCACTCCGGACGGCGGAGGGAACATTCAGTACTTC. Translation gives CASTPDGGGNIQYF.